This TCR beta chain came from a study of identical twins. Trimming shortened V by 3 bases and J by 8 bases, and 16 bases separated the two germline ends. The V gene's germline CDR1 is SGHAT and CDR2 FQNNGV. The CDR3 runs to 15 residues. This clonotype was observed a handful of times. Unique molecular identifiers were present on cDNA, and template switching added a universal primer site. TCRdb re-called the 5' RACE reads with MiXCR, one entry per CDR3 protein. The sample holds 450,000 or so distinct CDR3 sequences, around 24% seen once. These data were also filed under a second study, of T cells expressing NK-cell markers. This second study notes: Underlying the TCR beta repertoires were sorted CD3+CD56+NKG2C+, CD3+CD56+NKG2C- and CD3+CD56-NKG2C+ T cells. Several donors likewise had their CD3+CD56-NKG2C+ fraction led by these clonotypes.

The sequenced sample was CD4+ T cells sorted from blood. The V gene is TRBV11-2, the J gene TRBJ1-4; D not certain. The origin of this receptor is a woman younger than 30 in good health. The CDR3 here is CASSFSGSLGEKLFF. The CDR3 coding sequence is TGTGCCAGCAGCTTTTCGGGTTCCCTTGGGGAAAAACTGTTTTTT.